Listed below are T cell receptor beta chains from one sample, sequenced in a study of shared clonotypes between healthy human individuals. TCRdb's table, derived via immunoSEQ multiplex PCR, lists solely in-frame clones and lacks some. Of approximately 500,000 clones in the sample, approximately 84% were seen once. Sequenced input: PBMCs. The receptors shown here come from a woman aged 40 to 55 in good health. Some clones in this sample may be carry-over from other donors' samples. Each CDR3 is given with its conserved first and last residue. A D gene is named only where the DNA matches it firmly. Size is omitted from some rows. Given values are once, few, many or a class for expanded clones.

. | TRBJ2-5 | . | TRBV19 | TGTGCCAGTAGTACCACAGCATCAGAGACCCAGTACTTC | CASSTTASETQYF
. | TRBJ2-1 | . | TRBV29-1 | TGCAGCGTTGAAGAGAGTGCGAATGAGCAGTTCTTC | CSVEESANEQFF
TRBD1 | TRBJ2-4 | few | TRBV28 | TGTGCCAGCAGTTTCTTGAGGGACAGGGGGGAGTACTTC | CASSFLRDRGEYF
. | TRBJ1-1 | . | TRBV29-1 | TGCGGCGTTGCCTCCGGGGCGTCTAACACTGAAGCTTTCTTT | CGVASGASNTEAFF
. | TRBJ1-2 | . | TRBV4-1 | TGCGCCAGCAGCCAAGATGCCCGCAGGGACTATGGCTACACCTTC | CASSQDARRDYGYTF
. | TRBJ2-5 | . | TRBV30 | TGTGCCTGGAGTCGGGGGGCTGAGACCCAGTACTTC | CAWSRGAETQYF
. | TRBJ2-1 | . | TRBV5-6 | TGTGCCAGCAGCTCCCGGTCGTTAGGGCAAGTCTACAATGAGCAGTTCTTC | CASSSRSLGQVYNEQFF
TRBD1 | TRBJ2-1 | . | TRBV27 | TGTGCCAGCTCTAGACAGGGGAGCTACAATGAGCAGTTCTTC | CASSRQGSYNEQFF
. | TRBJ1-3 | few | TRBV9 | TGTGCCAGCAGCGTTGAACCTGGTTCAGCCGAGAGAAACACCATATATTTT | CASSVEPGSAERNTIYF
. | TRBJ1-4 | . | TRBV10-3 | TGTGCCATCAGTGAGTCAGGAGATACAAATGAAAAACTGTTTTTT | CAISESGDTNEKLFF
. | TRBJ2-2 | . | TRBV5-1 | TGCGCCAGCAGCCCCTCGGATTCCGGGGAGCTGTTTTTT | CASSPSDSGELFF
. | TRBJ2-7 | . | TRBV7-2 | TGTGCCAGCAGCTTACGACCGGGACGGGCAGCGGGCGAGCAGTACTTC | CASSLRPGRAAGEQYF
. | TRBJ2-7 | . | TRBV6-1 | TGTGCCAGCAGTGAAGCCCACAGGGCCTCCTACGAGCAGTACTTC | CASSEAHRASYEQYF
TRBD1 | TRBJ2-1 | once | TRBV6-4 | TGTGCCAGCAGCCTCGGGACAGGGGAGGTCAATGAGCAGTTCTTC | CASSLGTGEVNEQFF
. | TRBJ2-1 | few | TRBV14 | TGTGCCAGCAGCCAAGTCCCACTAGCTGGTGAGCAGTTCTTC | CASSQVPLAGEQFF
TRBD2 | TRBJ2-3 | . | TRBV19 | TGTGCCAGTAGCCGGGGAACTAGCGGGAGGAATACGCAGTATTTT | CASSRGTSGRNTQYF
. | TRBJ1-5 | . | TRBV4-2 | TGTGCCAGCAGCCAAGATATACGGGGACTCAATCAGCCCCAGCATTTT | CASSQDIRGLNQPQHF
TRBD1 | TRBJ2-2 | . | TRBV6-5 | TGTGCCAGCAAAAGACAGGGCTCCGGGGAGCTGTTTTTT | CASKRQGSGELFF
. | TRBJ2-1 | . | TRBV30 | TGTGCCTGGAGTCAGGGGCCCAATGAGCAGTTCTTC | CAWSQGPNEQFF
TRBD2 | TRBJ2-1 | . | TRBV7-9 | TGTGCCAGCAGCCCAAGACTAGCGGAGCACAATGAGCAGTTCTTC | CASSPRLAEHNEQFF
TRBD2 | TRBJ2-1 | . | TRBV5-8 | TGTGCCAGCACCCTGAGGGAGGGCTTCAATGAGCAGTTCTTC | CASTLREGFNEQFF
TRBD1 | TRBJ2-5 | . | TRBV19 | TGTGCCAGTATAAGACAGGGGGAGGGAAGGGAGACCCAGTACTTC | CASIRQGEGRETQYF
TRBD2 | TRBJ2-1 | . | TRBV4-2 | TGTGCCAGCAGCCCTCTTTCTAGCGGAGATTACAATGAGCAGTTCTTC | CASSPLSSGDYNEQFF
. | TRBJ2-2 | . | TRBV7-3 | TGTGCCAGCAGCTTAGATCCGGGACGCACCGGGGAGCTGTTTTTT | CASSLDPGRTGELFF
TRBD1 | TRBJ2-7 | . | TRBV6-5 | TGTGCCAGCAGCCGCCAGGACAGGGCCACCGAGCAGTACTTC | CASSRQDRATEQYF
TRBD2 | TRBJ2-5 | . | TRBV4-1 | TGCGCCAGCAGCCAGGTACTAGCGGGAGAGACCCAGTACTTC | CASSQVLAGETQYF
. | TRBJ2-2 | . | TRBV6-6 | TGTGCCAGCAGTTACATAGGGGGAACCGGGGAGCTGTTTTTT | CASSYIGGTGELFF
TRBD2 | TRBJ2-1 | . | TRBV6-5 | TGTGCCAGCAGTTACGGGCTAGCGGGAGGCAATGAGCAGTTCTTC | CASSYGLAGGNEQFF
TRBD2 | TRBJ2-7 | . | TRBV7-8 | TGTGCCAGCAGCCCTACGGGACTAGCCTACGAGCAGTACTTC | CASSPTGLAYEQYF
TRBD2 | TRBJ2-7 | . | TRBV27 | TGTGCCAGCAAAAGCGGGAGGCTCGCGTACGAGCAGTACTTC | CASKSGRLAYEQYF
TRBD2 | TRBJ2-1 | many | TRBV9 | TGTGCCAGCAGCGTAGCGGGAGGGCCCTACAATGAGCAGTTCTTC | CASSVAGGPYNEQFF
TRBD1 | TRBJ2-5 | . | TRBV4-2 | TGTGCCAGCAGCCAGAACGGACAGGGACAAGAGACCCAGTACTTC | CASSQNGQGQETQYF
TRBD2 | TRBJ2-7 | . | TRBV30 | TGTGCCTGGACTAGCGGGCTGTACGAGCAGTACTTC | CAWTSGLYEQYF
. | TRBJ2-3 | . | TRBV5-1 | TGCGCCACCACACAGATCCCCGACACAGATACGCAGTATTTT | CATTQIPDTDTQYF
TRBD1 | TRBJ2-1 | . | TRBV4-1 | TGCGCCAGCAGCAAGGGGGCTGGGTCTAACAATGAGCAGTTCTTC | CASSKGAGSNNEQFF
. | TRBJ2-2 | few | TRBV1 | TGCACCAGCAGCCAAGAGTGGCGCACGAACACCGGGGAGCTGTTTTTT | CTSSQEWRTNTGELFF
. | TRBJ1-1 | . | TRBV5-4 | TGTGCCAGCAGCTACCCGGACAGGAACACTGAAGCTTTCTTT | CASSYPDRNTEAFF
. | TRBJ1-3 | . | TRBV5-1 | TGCGCCAGCAGCTTTGGTTGGGGTAACTCTGGAAACACCATATATTTT | CASSFGWGNSGNTIYF
TRBD1 | TRBJ1-1 | . | TRBV19 | TGTGCCAGTAGCGAGACAGGGGGCTACACTGAAGCTTTCTTT | CASSETGGYTEAFF
TRBD1 | TRBJ1-4 | many | TRBV2 | TGTGCCAGCAGTGAAATTTGGACAGGGTGGGAAAAACTGTTTTTT | CASSEIWTGWEKLFF
TRBD1 | TRBJ2-5 | . | TRBV10-3 | TGTGCCATCGCTCGGACAGGGGCGTTGGGAGAGACCCAGTACTTC | CAIARTGALGETQYF